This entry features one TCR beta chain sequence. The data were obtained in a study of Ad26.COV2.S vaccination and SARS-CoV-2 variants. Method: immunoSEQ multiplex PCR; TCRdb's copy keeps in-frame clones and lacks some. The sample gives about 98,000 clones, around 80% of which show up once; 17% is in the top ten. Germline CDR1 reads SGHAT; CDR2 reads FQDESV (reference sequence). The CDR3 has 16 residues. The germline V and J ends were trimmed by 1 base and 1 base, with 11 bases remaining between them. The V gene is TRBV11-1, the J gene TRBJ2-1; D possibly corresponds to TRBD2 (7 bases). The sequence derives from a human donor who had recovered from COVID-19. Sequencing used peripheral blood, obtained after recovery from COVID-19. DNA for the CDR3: TGTGCCAGCAGCTTAGACCGGGGGGCATCCTACAATGAGCAGTTCTTC. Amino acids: CASSLDRGASYNEQFF. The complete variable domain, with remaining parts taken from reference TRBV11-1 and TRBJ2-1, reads EAEVAQSPRYKITEKSQAVAFWCDPISGHATLYWYRQILGQGPELLVQFQDESVVDDSQLPKDRFSAERLKGVDSTLKIQPAELGDSAMYLCASSLDRGASYNEQFFGPGTRLTVL.